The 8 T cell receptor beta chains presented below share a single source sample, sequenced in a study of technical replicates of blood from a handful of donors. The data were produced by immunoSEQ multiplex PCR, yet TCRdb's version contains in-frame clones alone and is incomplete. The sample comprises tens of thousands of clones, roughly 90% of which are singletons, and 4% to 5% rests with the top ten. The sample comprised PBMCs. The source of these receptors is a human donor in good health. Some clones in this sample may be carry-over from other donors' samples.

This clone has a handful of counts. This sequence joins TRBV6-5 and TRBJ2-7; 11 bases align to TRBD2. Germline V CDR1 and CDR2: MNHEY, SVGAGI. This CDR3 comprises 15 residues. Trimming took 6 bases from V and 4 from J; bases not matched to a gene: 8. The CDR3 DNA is TGTGCCAGCAGCCAACTAGCGGGAGCGATGTACGAGCAGTACTTC. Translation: CASSQLAGAMYEQYF.

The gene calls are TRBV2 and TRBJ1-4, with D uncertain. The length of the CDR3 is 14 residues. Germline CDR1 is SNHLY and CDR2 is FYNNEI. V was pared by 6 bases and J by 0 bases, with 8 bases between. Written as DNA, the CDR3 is TGTGCCAGCAGCAAGAGAGCAACTAATGAAAAACTGTTTTTT. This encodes CASSKRATNEKLFF.

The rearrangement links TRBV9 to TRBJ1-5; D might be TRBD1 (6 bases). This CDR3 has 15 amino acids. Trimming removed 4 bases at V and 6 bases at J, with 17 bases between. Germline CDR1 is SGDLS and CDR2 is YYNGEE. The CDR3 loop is CASSPGGREGQPQHF. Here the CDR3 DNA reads TGTGCCAGCAGCCCGGGGGGCAGGGAGGGTCAGCCCCAGCATTTT.

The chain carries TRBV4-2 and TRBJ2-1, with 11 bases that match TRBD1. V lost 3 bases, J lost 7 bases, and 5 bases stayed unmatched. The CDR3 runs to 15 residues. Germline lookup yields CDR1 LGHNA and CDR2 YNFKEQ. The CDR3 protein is CASSHGQGARNEQFF. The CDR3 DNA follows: TGTGCCAGCAGCCATGGACAGGGGGCGCGGAATGAGCAGTTCTTC.

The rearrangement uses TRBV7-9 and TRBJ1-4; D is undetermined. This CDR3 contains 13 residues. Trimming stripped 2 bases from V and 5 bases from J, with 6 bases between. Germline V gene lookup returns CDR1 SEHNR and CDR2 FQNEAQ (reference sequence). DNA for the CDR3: TGTGCCAGCAGCTTAAGAGGGAATGAAAAACTGTTTTTT. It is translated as CASSLRGNEKLFF.

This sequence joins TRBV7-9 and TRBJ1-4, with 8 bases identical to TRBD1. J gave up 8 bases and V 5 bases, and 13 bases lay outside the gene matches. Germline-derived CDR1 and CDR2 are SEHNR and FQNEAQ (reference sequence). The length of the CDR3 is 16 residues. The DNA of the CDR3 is TGTGCCAGCAGCCGTAAGACAGGGGAGAGACGAGAAAAACTGTTTTTT. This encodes CASSRKTGERREKLFF.

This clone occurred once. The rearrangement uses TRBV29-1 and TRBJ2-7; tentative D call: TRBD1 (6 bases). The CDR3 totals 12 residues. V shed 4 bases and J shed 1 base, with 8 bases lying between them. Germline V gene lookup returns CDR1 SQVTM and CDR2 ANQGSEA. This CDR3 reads CSVVRGSYEQYF. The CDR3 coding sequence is TGCAGCGTTGTTAGGGGGTCCTACGAGCAGTACTTC.

The CDR3 reads CASSLELAANTGELFF. DNA of the CDR3: TGTGCCAGCAGCTTAGAACTAGCGGCGAACACCGGGGAGCTGTTTTTT. The rearrangement links TRBV7-9 to TRBJ2-2; TRBD2 matches 8 bases. CDR3 size: 16 residues. Unmatched junction bases numbered 1, after V lost 1 base and J lost 0 bases. Germline lookup yields CDR1 SEHNR and CDR2 FQNEAQ (reference sequence).